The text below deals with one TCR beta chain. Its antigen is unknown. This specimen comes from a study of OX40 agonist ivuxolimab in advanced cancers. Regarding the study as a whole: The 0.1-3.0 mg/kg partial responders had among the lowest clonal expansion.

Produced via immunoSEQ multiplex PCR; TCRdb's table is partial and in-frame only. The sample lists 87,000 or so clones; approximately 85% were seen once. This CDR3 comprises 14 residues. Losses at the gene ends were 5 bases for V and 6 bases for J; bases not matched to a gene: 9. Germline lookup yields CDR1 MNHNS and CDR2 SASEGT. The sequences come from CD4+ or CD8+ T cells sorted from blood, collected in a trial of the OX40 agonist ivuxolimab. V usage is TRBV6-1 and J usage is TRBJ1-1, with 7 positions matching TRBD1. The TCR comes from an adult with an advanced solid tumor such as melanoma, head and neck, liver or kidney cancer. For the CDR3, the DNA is TGTGCCAGCAGTACTCGACAGGGAAGGGCTGAAGCTTTCTTT. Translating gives CASSTRQGRAEAFF.